This T cell receptor (beta chain) appears in the sequencing data of a study of T cells in localized non-small cell lung cancer. Findings of the study overall: Within adjacent lung there appeared a median approximately 58 of the top 100 tumor clones. Higher blood T cell density tracked longer overall survival.

A remark on this clone: Its antigen is not identified.

TCRdb's copy holds only in-frame clones and misses some; the assay was immunoSEQ multiplex PCR. The sample carries 20,000 to 25,000 clones, roughly 80% recorded once. The CDR3 is 13 amino acids. V lost 5 bases, J lost 4 bases, and 11 bases lay in between. Germline CDR1 and CDR2: SGHTA and FQGNSA. The source was PBMCs, collected before any cancer treatment. The chain employs TRBV7-2 and TRBJ1-2; no clear D. The receptor was derived from a man aged 40 to 70 with stage II lung adenocarcinoma. This CDR3 reads CASSHTEIYGYTF. CDR3 DNA sequence: TGTGCCAGCAGCCATACAGAAATCTATGGCTACACCTTC.